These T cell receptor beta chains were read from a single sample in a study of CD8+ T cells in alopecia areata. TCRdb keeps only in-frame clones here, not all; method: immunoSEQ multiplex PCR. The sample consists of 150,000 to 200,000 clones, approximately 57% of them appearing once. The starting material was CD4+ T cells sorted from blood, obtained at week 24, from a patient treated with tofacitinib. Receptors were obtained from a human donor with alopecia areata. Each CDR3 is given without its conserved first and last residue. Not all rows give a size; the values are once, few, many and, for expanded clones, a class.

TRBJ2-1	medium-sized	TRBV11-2	ASSQPSDPGNEQF
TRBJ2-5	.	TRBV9	ASSPSLGEGETQY
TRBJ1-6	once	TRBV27	ASSLGQGFSPLH
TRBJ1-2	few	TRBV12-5	ASGISGTGFGYGYT
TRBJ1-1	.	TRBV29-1	SVGRATEAF
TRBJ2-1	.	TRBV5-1	ASSQTGDEQF
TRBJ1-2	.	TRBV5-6	ASSYPGRTGPWDGYT
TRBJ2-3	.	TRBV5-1	ASSLGQNTDTQY
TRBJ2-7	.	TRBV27	ASSWGQGYEQY
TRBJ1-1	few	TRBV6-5	ASKVRGYTEAF
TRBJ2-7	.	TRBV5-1	ASSHGLLSYEQY
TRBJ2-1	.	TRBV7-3	ASSLKPSSHEQF
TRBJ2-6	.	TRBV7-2	ASSRDVSGANVLT
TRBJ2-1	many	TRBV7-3	ASSLRLAASNEQF
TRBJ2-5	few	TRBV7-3	ASSLRAGQETQY
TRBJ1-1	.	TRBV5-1	ASGGLNTEAF
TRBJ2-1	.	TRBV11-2	ASSQLRGALNEQF
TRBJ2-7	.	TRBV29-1	SVDNGNYEQY
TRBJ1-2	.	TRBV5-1	ASSLTGQVGYT
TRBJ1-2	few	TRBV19	ASTLDSRPGGYT
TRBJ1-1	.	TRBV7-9	ASSSQGGNTEAF
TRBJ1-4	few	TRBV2	ASREPVSTNEKLF
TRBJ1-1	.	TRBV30	AWRQGTAEAF
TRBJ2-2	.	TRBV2	ASSPDRARAGELF
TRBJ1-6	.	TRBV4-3	ASSQSLDQTGSPLH
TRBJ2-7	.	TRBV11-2	ASSQRRQGTSSYEQY
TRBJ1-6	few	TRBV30	AWNPESGISYNSPLH
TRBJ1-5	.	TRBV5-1	ASSLGTGTNQPQH
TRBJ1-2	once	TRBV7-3	ASSLTAEHGYT
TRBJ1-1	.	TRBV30	AWRAGMNTEAF
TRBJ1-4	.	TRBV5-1	ASSSWTGSSEKLF
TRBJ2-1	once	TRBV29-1	SVEGLAGGQLGEQF
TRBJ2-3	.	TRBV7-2	ASSSEGGFADTQY
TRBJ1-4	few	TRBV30	AWSVSGTNEKLF
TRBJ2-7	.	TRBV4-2	ASSQDQVAGGSYEQY
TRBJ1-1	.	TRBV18	ASSLDTPGSTEAF
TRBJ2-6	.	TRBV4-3	ASSQDGRAGANVLT
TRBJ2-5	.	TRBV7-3	ASSLGTVGETQY
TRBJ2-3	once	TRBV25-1	ASSETMPGAEQY
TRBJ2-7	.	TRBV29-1	SVDSGGSTYEQY
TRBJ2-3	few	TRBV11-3	ASSFGAGGSTQY
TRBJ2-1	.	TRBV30	AWSITNEQF
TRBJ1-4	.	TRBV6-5	ASSYSVSTGGEKLF
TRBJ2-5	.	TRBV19	ASSMSLKETQY
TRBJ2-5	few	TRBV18	ASSPQETQY
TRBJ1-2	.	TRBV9	ASSVGGLNYGYT
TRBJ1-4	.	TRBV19	ASSIIQTRGGEKLF
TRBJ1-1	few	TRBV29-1	SVSGSGTEAF
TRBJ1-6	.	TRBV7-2	ASSTQGRDNSPLH
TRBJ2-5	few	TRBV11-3	ASSSTSGGAVYGQETQY
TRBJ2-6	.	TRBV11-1	ASSPRGESSGANVLT
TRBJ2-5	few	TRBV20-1	SATQQETQY
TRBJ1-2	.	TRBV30	AWSPTQGNYGYT
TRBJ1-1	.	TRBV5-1	ASSLEAANTEAF
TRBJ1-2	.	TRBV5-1	ASSLDGQGLYGYT
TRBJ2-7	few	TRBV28	AVAGSSYEQY
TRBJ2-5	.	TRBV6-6	ASSYSGPQETQY
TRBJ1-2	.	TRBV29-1	SVGSLGGYT
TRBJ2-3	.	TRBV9	ASSARGRAPSTDTQY
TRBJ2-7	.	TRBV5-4	ASSLVSSSYEQY